This T cell receptor (beta chain) came from a study of response to subunit inactivated influenza vaccine. Whole-study findings and limits: T cells newly recruited by each seasonal influenza vaccination are few, the authors suggested.

In TCRdb, the RT-PCR reads were re-called with MiXCR into one record per CDR3 protein. The sample has a few hundred thousand distinct CDR3 sequences; less than 15% are singletons. Germline V gene sequence: CDR1 DFQATT, CDR2 SNEGSKA (reference sequence). Trimming took off 4 bases at V and 4 bases at J, with 17 bases between the two ends. This CDR3 region has 15 residues. In its sample, this clonotype was seen a few times. Its specificity is unknown. Here the sequenced sample was PBMCs from blood, taken 11 to 12 days after vaccination. This chain uses TRBV20-1 with TRBJ1-5; weak D call: TRBD1 (5 bases). The receptor comes from a man aged 45-65 years who received an inactivated influenza vaccine. For the CDR3, the DNA is TGCAGTGCTATAATTAGACAGCGTTTAAATCAGCCCCAGCATTTT. Its protein product is CSAIIRQRLNQPQHF.